A single sample gave rise to the 19 T cell receptor beta chains below, sequenced in a study of cytomegalovirus exposure and HLA in healthy donors. The PCR used 60 Vbeta and 13 Jbeta primers. The data were produced by immunoSEQ multiplex PCR, yet TCRdb's version contains in-frame clones alone and is incomplete. The sample contains 97,000 or so clones, approximately 71% of which appear only once. The sample taken for sequencing was PBMCs. The receptor source for this set is a male donor in good health and CMV-seropositive.

The rearrangement joins TRBV29-1 to TRBJ2-2; TRBD1 might be the D (5 bases). CDR1 is SQVTM, CDR2 ANQGSEA, per germline. V was shortened by 3 bases and J by 2 bases, with 13 bases between the two germline ends. The CDR3 spans 15 residues. This CDR3 is CSVDPRVPNTGELFF. The CDR3, as DNA: TGCAGCGTTGACCCCAGGGTCCCAAACACCGGGGAGCTGTTTTTT.

The V call is TRBV28, the J call TRBJ2-7; D is undetermined. The CDR3 is 17 amino acids. V was trimmed by 5 bases and J by 0 bases, leaving 20 bases between them. Germline lookup yields CDR1 MDHEN and CDR2 SYDVKM. Written as DNA, the CDR3 is TGTGCCAGCAGTAATTGGGCCCGCAGTGAGAGCTCCTACGAGCAGTACTTC. It codes for CASSNWARSESSYEQYF.

A few counts support this clone. V is TRBV7-9 and J is TRBJ1-4; D is perhaps TRBD1 (6 bases). The CDR3 covers 15 residues. Looked up from germline, CDR1 is SEHNR and CDR2 is FQNEAQ (reference sequence). The germline V and J ends were trimmed by 4 bases and 4 bases, with 13 bases remaining between them. The CDR3 bases are TGTGCCAGCAGCTCCCGACAGGTGATTAATGAAAAACTGTTTTTT. Protein: CASSSRQVINEKLFF.

The chain has TRBV7-3 and TRBJ2-5; TRBD2 is a possible D gene (5 bases). Trimming cost V 2 bases and J 5 bases, with 15 bases left between them. This CDR3 has 15 amino acids. CDR1 SGHTA and CDR2 FQGTGA come from the germline V gene. CDR3 bases: TGTGCCAGCAGCTTACAGAGCGACTGGGAGGAGACCCAGTACTTC. This translates into CASSLQSDWEETQYF. The variable domain in full, with the rest retrieved from reference TRBV7-3 and TRBJ2-5, is GAGVSQTPSNKVTEKGKYVELRCDPISGHTALYWYRQSLGQGPEFLIYFQGTGAADDSGLPNDRFFAVRPEGSVSTLKIQRTERGDSAVYLCASSLQSDWEETQYFGPGTRLLVL.

The V and J genes are TRBV23-1 and TRBJ2-1; 7 bases align to TRBD1. TRBV23-1 is annotated as an ORF whose role is uncertain. The V and J ends lost 8 bases and 7 bases, in that order; junction bases with no gene match: 8. This CDR3 region has 13 residues. The CDR3 nucleotides are TGCGCCAGCGTAAGACAGGGTTGGAATGAGCAGTTCTTC. Protein product: CASVRQGWNEQFF.

In this sample, this clone turned up once. The chain carries TRBV5-6 and TRBJ2-1; 13 bases line up with TRBD2. The junction had 9 bases not matched to a gene; V was cut back by 4 bases and J by 5 bases. Germline V gene sequence: CDR1 SGHDT, CDR2 YYEEEE. The CDR3 has 17 residues. CDR3 protein: CASSLRTSGSYHNEQFF. The CDR3 DNA reads as TGTGCCAGCAGCCTACGGACTAGCGGGAGTTACCACAATGAGCAGTTCTTC. Looking up the rest from reference TRBV5-6 and TRBJ2-1 gives the full variable domain: DAGVTQSPTHLIKTRGQQVTLRCSPKSGHDTVSWYQQALGQGPQFIFQYYEEEERQRGNFPDRFSGHQFPNYSSELNVNALLLGDSALYLCASSLRTSGSYHNEQFFGPGTRLTVL.

This sequence joins TRBV7-3 and TRBJ2-3; D is uncertain. This CDR3 region has 15 residues. Germline values: CDR1 SGHTA, CDR2 FQGTGA. The ends were cut back, 5 bases at V and 0 bases at J, with 12 bases in the middle. In DNA, the CDR3 is TGTGCCAGCAGCCCAAGAGCGACTAGCACAGATACGCAGTATTTT. Translation: CASSPRATSTDTQYF. Drawing the rest from reference TRBV7-3 and TRBJ2-3, the complete variable domain is GAGVSQTPSNKVTEKGKYVELRCDPISGHTALYWYRQSLGQGPEFLIYFQGTGAADDSGLPNDRFFAVRPEGSVSTLKIQRTERGDSAVYLCASSPRATSTDTQYFGPGTRLTVL.

The V call is TRBV2, the J call TRBJ1-1; D is perhaps TRBD1 (6 bases). This CDR3 is built from 14 residues. Germline V gene lookup returns CDR1 SNHLY and CDR2 FYNNEI. The ends were cut back, 6 bases at V and 1 base at J, with 12 bases in the middle. CDR3 sequence (DNA): TGTGCCAGCAGGGGACAATATTCGAACACTGAAGCTTTCTTT. It yields the protein CASRGQYSNTEAFF.

The table lists this clone with a few counts. The chain is built from TRBV6-6 and TRBJ1-5; 7 bases match TRBD1. V was clipped by 5 bases and J by 2 bases; unmatched bases: 6. Germline values: CDR1 MNHNY, CDR2 SVGAGI (reference sequence). The CDR3 is 15 residues long. CDR3 sequence: CASSKTGEGNQPQHF. CDR3 in DNA: TGTGCCAGCAGTAAAACAGGGGAAGGCAATCAGCCCCAGCATTTT.

The chain combines TRBV11-3 with TRBJ2-7; possible D gene TRBD2, 5 bases. CDR1 SGHNT and CDR2 YENEEA come from the germline V gene. This CDR3 is built from 15 residues. Deletions cut 1 base from V and 3 bases from J, with 13 bases between. Written as DNA, the CDR3 is TGTGCCAGCAGCTTAGCCCCCGGGAAGCACTACGAGCAGTACTTC. It specifies CASSLAPGKHYEQYF. The complete variable domain, with remaining parts taken from reference TRBV11-3 and TRBJ2-7, reads EAGVVQSPRYKIIEKKQPVAFWCNPISGHNTLYWYLQNLGQGPELLIRYENEEAVDDSQLPKDRFSAERLKGVDSTLKIQPAELGDSAVYLCASSLAPGKHYEQYFGPGTRLTVT.

The chain links TRBV7-2 to TRBJ2-1, with D maybe TRBD2 (6 bases). The CDR3 has 17 amino acids. Trimming removed 5 bases from V and 5 bases from J, with 22 bases in between. The germline gives CDR1 SGHTA, CDR2 FQGNSA. The CDR3 loop reads CASSPGGSARLNNEQFF. CDR3 DNA: TGTGCCAGCAGCCCCGGGGGAAGCGCGAGGCTTAACAATGAGCAGTTCTTC.

The chain joins TRBV19 to TRBJ2-7; D is unclear. This CDR3 contains 15 residues. The ends were cut back, 2 bases at V and 2 bases at J, with 13 bases in the middle. Germline CDR1 reads LNHDA; CDR2 reads SQIVND (reference sequence). The CDR3 reads CASSITYEDPYEQYF. For the CDR3, the DNA is TGTGCCAGTAGTATAACGTATGAGGATCCCTACGAGCAGTACTTC.

The chain carries TRBV11-2 and TRBJ1-4, with a weak D call TRBD1 (6 bases). The CDR3 is 17 amino acids. Trimming cost V 5 bases and J 3 bases, with 19 bases left between them. Germline V gene sequence: CDR1 SGHAT, CDR2 FQNNGV. CDR3 in DNA: TGTGCCAGCAGCCGGCTCGAGGGGGGGGGAGCTAATGAAAAACTGTTTTTT. It yields the protein CASSRLEGGGANEKLFF.

The chain combines TRBV5-1 with TRBJ2-1; tentative D call: TRBD1 (5 bases). The CDR3 covers 15 residues. Germline V gene sequence: CDR1 SGHRS, CDR2 YFSETQ. Trimming left V 3 bases short and J 8 bases short, with 18 bases between. CDR3 region: CASSSSGYAMDEQFF. DNA of the CDR3: TGCGCCAGCAGCTCCTCAGGGTACGCAATGGATGAGCAGTTCTTC.

The chain combines TRBV28 with TRBJ2-3, with TRBD2 identical over 8 bases. With V trimmed by 10 bases and J by 0 bases, 6 bases remained unmatched. CDR3 length: 14 amino acids. The germline gives CDR1 MDHEN, CDR2 SYDVKM. The CDR3 DNA reads TGTGCCACCACTAGCGGAGCTAGCACAGATACGCAGTATTTT. It is translated as CATTSGASTDTQYF.

This chain uses TRBV9 with TRBJ2-1; D perhaps matches TRBD1 (6 bases). Deletions cut 0 bases from V and 7 bases from J, with 14 bases between. The germline CDR1 and CDR2 sequences are SGDLS and YYNGEE. There are 15 residues in the CDR3. The CDR3 loop is CASSVVVGQGNEQFF. Here the CDR3 DNA reads TGTGCCAGCAGCGTAGTAGTCGGCCAGGGGAATGAGCAGTTCTTC.

The V gene is TRBV7-8, the J gene TRBJ2-2, with 9 bases lining up with TRBD2. This CDR3 spans 17 amino acids. Germline V gives CDR1 SGHVS, CDR2 FQNEAQ. Trimming took 1 base from V and 2 from J; bases not matched to a gene: 5. CDR3 residues: CASSLVVAGVNTGELFF. Here the CDR3 DNA reads TGTGCCAGCAGCTTAGTGGTAGCGGGGGTTAACACCGGGGAGCTGTTTTTT.

On this clone itself: Within the sample, other DNA sequences also encode this same CDR3. The V call is TRBV28, the J call TRBJ1-2; 10 nucleotides match TRBD1. J lost 2 bases, V lost 8 bases, and 5 bases had no gene match. The CDR3 is 14 amino acids. Looked up from germline, CDR1 is MDHEN and CDR2 is SYDVKM. The CDR3 sequence is CASSDRGPNYGYTF. The CDR3 coding sequence is TGTGCCAGCTCAGACAGGGGGCCCAACTATGGCTACACCTTC.

The rearrangement links TRBV6-5 to TRBJ2-7, with D possibly matching TRBD2 (7 bases). Germline-derived CDR1 and CDR2 are MNHEY and SVGAGI. This CDR3 contains 15 residues. Trimming took 4 bases from V and 3 from J, leaving 16 bases between them. In DNA, the CDR3 is TGTGCCAGCAGTTTGTTCGGGCGGGGGCTCTACGAGCAGTACTTC. Translated, it gives CASSLFGRGLYEQYF.